Following are 7 T cell receptor beta chains from one sample sequenced in a study of blood T cell repertoires in COVID-19. Here immunoSEQ multiplex PCR was the method, and the copy in TCRdb shows in-frame clones only, minus some. The table has 30,000 to 50,000 clones, 75% to 90% seen once. Sequencing input: peripheral blood. These receptors were obtained from a man in his 60s with acute or convalescent COVID-19.

This clone has only one observation. The gene calls are TRBV7-6 and TRBJ2-2; D is perhaps TRBD1 (6 bases). The CDR3 has 15 amino acids. Germline values: CDR1 SGHVS, CDR2 FNYEAQ. Trimming stripped 1 base from V and 6 bases from J, with 12 bases between. CDR3 sequence (DNA): TGTGCCAGCAGCTTAGGGGACACCTCCCCCGGGGAGCTGTTTTTT. This encodes CASSLGDTSPGELFF.

The genes are TRBV11-2 and TRBJ2-7, with 9 bases matching TRBD1. V shed 0 bases and J 6 bases; nucleotides not matched to a gene: 6. The CDR3 extends over 15 amino acids. CDR1 is SGHAT, CDR2 FQNNGV, per germline. CDR3 protein: CASSLDPGQGFEQYF. The CDR3 DNA reads TGTGCCAGCAGCTTAGATCCGGGACAGGGTTTCGAGCAGTACTTC. The entire variable domain, with the rest obtained from reference TRBV11-2 and TRBJ2-7, is as follows: EAGVAQSPRYKIIEKRQSVAFWCNPISGHATLYWYQQILGQGPKLLIQFQNNGVVDDSQLPKDRFSAERLKGVDSTLKIQPAKLEDSAVYLCASSLDPGQGFEQYFGPGTRLTVT.

The chain couples TRBV28 to TRBJ2-7; weak D call: TRBD1 (6 bases). Germline assignment: CDR1 MDHEN and CDR2 SYDVKM. Trimming took 3 bases from V and 2 from J, leaving 26 bases between them. The CDR3 is 19 amino acids. As DNA, the CDR3 is TGTGCCAGCAGTTTCGTCCTCACAATTTTAGGACAGCAGACCTACGAGCAGTACTTC. Translated: CASSFVLTILGQQTYEQYF.

The genes are TRBV27 and TRBJ2-7; tentatively, D is TRBD2 (6 bases). V lost 4 bases and J 3 bases, leaving 19 bases between the germline ends. The germline V gene encodes CDR1 MNHEY and CDR2 SMNVEV (reference sequence). The CDR3 spans 16 residues. CDR3: CASSSPKGLYLYEQYF. DNA of the CDR3: TGTGCCAGCAGTTCCCCCAAGGGACTCTACCTCTACGAGCAGTACTTC.

The chain joins TRBV7-9 to TRBJ2-7; TRBD1 matches at 7 bases. Germline lookup yields CDR1 SEHNR and CDR2 FQNEAQ (reference sequence). CDR3 length equals 14 residues. J gave up 2 bases and V 6 bases, and 7 bases lay outside the gene matches. CDR3 sequence: CASSKDGTAYEQYF. CDR3 DNA sequence: TGTGCCAGCAGTAAAGATGGGACAGCCTACGAGCAGTACTTC.

Note on this clone: Other DNA sequences from this sample encode an identical CDR3 as well. This chain joins TRBV5-5 and TRBJ2-7; 8 nucleotides line up with TRBD1. CDR1 and CDR2 (germline): SGHKS, YYEKEE (reference sequence). Trimming removed 5 bases from V and 2 bases from J; junction bases left unmatched: 6. CDR3 length: 14 amino acids. Here the CDR3 reads CASRTGTGAYEQYF. CDR3 DNA: TGTGCCAGCAGGACCGGGACAGGAGCCTACGAGCAGTACTTC.

The rearrangement joins TRBV6-6 to TRBJ1-5; D call uncertain. Germline V gene sequence: CDR1 MNHNY, CDR2 SVGAGI (reference sequence). The CDR3 is made up of 20 amino acids. Trimming shortened V by 6 bases and J by 7 bases, and 34 bases separated the two germline ends. In DNA, the CDR3 is TGTGCCAGCAGCCGGATAACAGCGGATCGAAGGGTGGGGAGTTTCCAGCCCCAGCATTTT. This codes for CASSRITADRRVGSFQPQHF.